This T cell receptor beta chain was sequenced during a study of beta chain features in type 1 diabetes. Study overall: Researchers looked at some 110 million sorted cells across all samples. Study-level points and caveats: Within patients, naive, central memory and Treg TCRB repertoires seemed more similar than within healthy donors. Overrepresentation of cells with high TCR expression could result from cDNA sequencing. TCRB CDR3s from Type 1 diabetes patients were moderately but significantly shorter in all four CD4+ subsets.

The study reverse transcribed the entire isolated RNA, so it sequenced expressed TCRB transcripts. Measured with immunoSEQ multiplex PCR; TCRdb has only the in-frame clones, and not every one. The sample carries a few hundred thousand clones, approximately 15% recorded once. This clone was recorded a few times. Its antigen is still unknown. The V and J ends lost 3 bases and 1 base respectively, with 5 bases between them. This CDR3 has 12 residues. Germline V gene data show CDR1 as SGHRS and CDR2 as YFSETQ. The sequence came from a man aged 25 to 40 with type 1 diabetes. The chain joins TRBV5-1 to TRBJ2-7; no clear D gene. Sequenced: naive CD4+ T cells from blood. In DNA form, the CDR3 reads TGCGCCAGCAGCTCACAGTCCTACGAGCAGTACTTC. Translation gives CASSSQSYEQYF.